These T cell receptor beta chains were read from a single sample in a study of blood T cell repertoires in COVID-19. Repertoires were generated with immunoSEQ multiplex PCR, while TCRdb's copy carries only in-frame clones and drops some. The repertoire has hundreds of thousands of clones, around 90% of them found once; the top ten carry 0.2% to 0.3%. Sequenced input: peripheral blood. Receptor source: a woman aged 18-29 years with acute or convalescent COVID-19. CDR3s include the opening cysteine and the closing phenylalanine or tryptophan. The D gene is left open where the match is weak. Expanded clones are given a class, and other clones once, few, many or no size at all.

D gene	J gene	V gene	clone size	CDR3 DNA	CDR3 protein
-	TRBJ1-3	TRBV12-3/TRBV12-4	few	TGTGCCACTTCGTCGAGGTCTGGAAACACCATATATTTT	CATSSRSGNTIYF
-	TRBJ1-1	TRBV5-4	-	TGTGCCAGCAGAGTGGGGGGACGCATTGAGGCTTTCTTT	CASRVGGRIEAFF
-	TRBJ2-7	TRBV3-1/TRBV3-2	-	TGTGCCAGCAGTCCTACTAATCAGGGGAAGCAGTACTTC	CASSPTNQGKQYF
TRBD1	TRBJ1-1	TRBV6-2/TRBV6-3	-	TGTGCCAGCAGCACCACAGGGGTGGGGAACACTGAAGCTTTCTTT	CASSTTGVGNTEAFF
TRBD1	TRBJ1-1	TRBV3-1/TRBV3-2	few	TGTGCCAGCAGCCAAGATCTTCGACAGGGAGGTACTGAAGCTTTCTTT	CASSQDLRQGGTEAFF
TRBD1	TRBJ2-7	TRBV27	-	TGTGCCAGCAGAAACCGGGACAGGCCTTACTCCTACGAGCAGTACTTC	CASRNRDRPYSYEQYF
-	TRBJ1-6	TRBV30	few	TGTGCCTGGATTGATGGGCTGTTTAATTCACCCCTCCACTTT	CAWIDGLFNSPLHF
-	TRBJ2-3	TRBV6-5	-	TGTGCCGGAGCGACCGGGACGTCGAAGACAGGGCAGTATTTT	CAGATGTSKTGQYF
-	TRBJ2-2	TRBV9	-	TGTGCCAGCAGCGCCCTAGGATCCGGGGAGCTGTTTTTT	CASSALGSGELFF
TRBD2	TRBJ2-1	TRBV13	-	TGTGCCAGCAGCTCGGGACTAGCGGGGGGGTTTGGCCAGTTCTTC	CASSSGLAGGFGQFF
TRBD1	TRBJ2-1	TRBV12-3/TRBV12-4	-	TGTGCCAGCAGCTTGGGACAGGCAGATGAGCAGTTCTTC	CASSLGQADEQFF
TRBD1	TRBJ1-2	TRBV4-1	-	TGCGCCAGCAGCCAAGATAGAGCAGGGGGCTTCTATGGCTACACCTTC	CASSQDRAGGFYGYTF
-	TRBJ2-1	TRBV19	-	TGTGCCAGTACTTGGGGCCCGTACAATGAGCAGTTCTTC	CASTWGPYNEQFF
-	TRBJ2-5	TRBV21-1	-	TGTGCCAGCCCTCAACCAGGGAAACAAGAGACCCAGTACTTC	CASPQPGKQETQYF
-	TRBJ1-4	TRBV6-6	once	TGTGCCAGCAGTCGACTAGATCATAATGAAAAACTGTTTTTT	CASSRLDHNEKLFF
TRBD2	TRBJ2-1	TRBV5-1	-	TGCGCCAGCAGCTTCACAGCGGGGTATTACAATGAGCAGTTCTTC	CASSFTAGYYNEQFF
-	TRBJ2-2	TRBV12-5	few	TGTGCTAGTGATGCCGACGGGACCGGGGAGCTGTTTTTT	CASDADGTGELFF
-	TRBJ2-1	TRBV7-9	-	TGTGCCAGCAGCTCCCCCTTCGAGCAGTTCTTC	CASSSPFEQFF
TRBD2	TRBJ2-3	TRBV6-5	-	TGTGCTAGTACTAGCGGGGGGGGTCGGACAGATACGCAGTATTTT	CASTSGGGRTDTQYF
-	TRBJ1-5	TRBV6-2/TRBV6-3	-	TGTGCCAGCAGCCTGGACAGCTATAGCAATCAGCCCCAGCATTTT	CASSLDSYSNQPQHF
-	TRBJ1-1	TRBV30	-	TGTGCCTGGAGTGTACGGGGAGGCGGGAGGGCTTTCTTT	CAWSVRGGGRAFF
TRBD1	TRBJ1-6	TRBV5-6	-	TGTGCCAGCAGCACATGGACAGGGATCGTCTATTCACCCCTCCACTTT	CASSTWTGIVYSPLHF
TRBD2	TRBJ2-3	TRBV6-4	-	TGTGCCAGCAGTGACTCTACTAGCGGGGGGAAAGATACGCAGTATTTT	CASSDSTSGGKDTQYF
TRBD1	TRBJ1-5	TRBV9	-	TGTGCCAGCAGCGTAGGCGACAGGGCGACTCAGCCCCAGCATTTT	CASSVGDRATQPQHF
-	TRBJ1-5	TRBV9	-	TGTGCCAGCAGCGTAGACCCTGGCGGTCAGCCCCAGCATTTT	CASSVDPGGQPQHF
-	TRBJ2-1	TRBV7-8	-	TGTGCCAGCAGCTCCCGGGACACCCCCTACAATGAGCAGTTCTTC	CASSSRDTPYNEQFF
TRBD2	TRBJ2-1	TRBV18	-	TGTGCCAGCTCACCTACCGGGACTAGTGCCGCGAATGAGCAGTTCTTC	CASSPTGTSAANEQFF
TRBD1	TRBJ1-2	TRBV7-2	-	TGTGCCAGCAGTTTGAACCCGGGACAGGGTAAATTCGGCTACACCTTC	CASSLNPGQGKFGYTF
TRBD1	TRBJ1-1	TRBV19	-	TGTGCCAGTAGTAGGACCGGGACAGGGGGCACTGAAGCTTTCTTT	CASSRTGTGGTEAFF
TRBD1	TRBJ2-2	TRBV7-9	-	TGTGCCAGCAGCCCCCCCCCGGGACAGGGGGCATTCGGGGAGCTGTTTTTT	CASSPPPGQGAFGELFF
TRBD1	TRBJ2-7	TRBV5-1	once	TGCGCCAGCAGCCTAGACAGGGGGTACGAGCAGTACTTC	CASSLDRGYEQYF
-	TRBJ2-2	TRBV11-2	-	TGTGCCAGCAGCTTAGTGCAGGCGAACACCGGGGAGCTGTTTTTT	CASSLVQANTGELFF
-	TRBJ1-2	TRBV27	-	TGTGCCAGCACCCCAAGCGGGCAGGGAAAGTCCCGTGGGGGCTACACCTTC	CASTPSGQGKSRGGYTF
-	TRBJ1-2	TRBV12-3/TRBV12-4	-	TGTGCCAGCAGTTTAGCCGACAGGCCGTCCTTC	CASSLADRPSF
TRBD1	TRBJ2-1	TRBV27	-	TGTGCCAGCGGATGGACAGGGGGTTACAATGAGCAGTTCTTC	CASGWTGGYNEQFF
TRBD1	TRBJ1-6	TRBV28	-	TGTGCCAGCAGTTCAGGGGGCGAGTCGTTCTCACCCCTCCACTTT	CASSSGGESFSPLHF
-	TRBJ2-3	TRBV5-4	-	TGTGCCAGCAGTTATCATCAGGGTGGAGGCACAGATACGCAGTATTTT	CASSYHQGGGTDTQYF
-	TRBJ1-2	TRBV21-1	once	TGTGCCAGCAGCAAAGCGAGGACTTGCTATGGCTACACCTTC	CASSKARTCYGYTF
TRBD2	TRBJ2-1	TRBV2	-	TGTGCCAGCAGTGAAGAGGGAGCGGGGATATACAATGAGCAGTTCTTC	CASSEEGAGIYNEQFF
TRBD1	TRBJ1-2	TRBV19	-	TGTGCCACTAAAAGGGACAGCCGAGCTAACTATGGCTACACCTTC	CATKRDSRANYGYTF
-	TRBJ1-1	TRBV7-9	-	TGTGCCAGCAGCCACCTAGGGGGCACTGAAGCTTTCTTT	CASSHLGGTEAFF
-	TRBJ1-5	TRBV28	-	TGTGCCAGCAGGGCCACAGACGGGAGTGGGAGCAATCAGCCCCAGCATTTT	CASRATDGSGSNQPQHF
-	TRBJ1-5	TRBV6-5	-	TGTGCCAGCAGTTACTCGAGAAACAATCAGCCCCAGCATTTT	CASSYSRNNQPQHF
-	TRBJ2-1	TRBV30	-	TGTGCCTGGAGTGTACTAAATGAGCAGTTCTTC	CAWSVLNEQFF
-	TRBJ2-7	TRBV27	-	TGTGCCAGCAGTTTATCTATGGCAGTCGAGCAGTACTTC	CASSLSMAVEQYF
TRBD1	TRBJ2-7	TRBV10-3	once	TGTGCCACCCGCCTCCGGGACAGCCTTCCCTACGAGCAGTACTTC	CATRLRDSLPYEQYF
TRBD1	TRBJ2-3	TRBV6-5	-	TGTGCCAGCAGGGGCGGGACAGGACGCACAGATACGCAGTATTTT	CASRGGTGRTDTQYF
-	TRBJ1-6	TRBV4-2	-	TGTGCCAGCAGCCAAGCGGACTCAACCTGGGATTCACCCCTCCACTTT	CASSQADSTWDSPLHF
TRBD2	TRBJ2-5	TRBV2	-	TGTGCCAGCGGGACTAGCGGTAAAGAGACCCAGTACTTC	CASGTSGKETQYF
-	TRBJ1-1	TRBV6-6	once	TGTGCCAGCAGACCTTACGGGGGGAACACTGAAGCTTTCTTT	CASRPYGGNTEAFF
TRBD1	TRBJ1-1	TRBV30	-	TGTGCCTGGGTGGGACAGGGAGTCATCATGAACACTGAAGCTTTCTTT	CAWVGQGVIMNTEAFF
-	TRBJ2-7	TRBV19	-	TGTGCCAGTAGCTCCGGACAGACTCGCTACGAGCAGTACTTC	CASSSGQTRYEQYF
-	TRBJ1-1	TRBV30	-	TGTGCCTCTCACCCCAGTCCTGAAGCTTTCTTT	CASHPSPEAFF
-	TRBJ1-1	TRBV6-5	-	TGTGCCAGCACTGGCTCAACCCGTGAAGCTTTCTTT	CASTGSTREAFF
-	TRBJ2-3	TRBV21-1	once	TGTGCCAGCAGATGGCTAGCGGGGGGGCCCGTCACAGATACGCAGTATTTT	CASRWLAGGPVTDTQYF